This T cell receptor (beta chain) stems from a study of blood T cell repertoires in COVID-19. Study-wide context: Samples taken during acute and convalescent COVID-19 were collected in the United States, Italy and Spain. Sample material is recorded as cDNA or gDNA derived from T cells, B-cell-depleted T cells, or PBMCs.

Methods used by the authors: Using reference gene primer amplification, nucleated cell counts were estimated. Produced via immunoSEQ multiplex PCR; TCRdb's table is partial and in-frame only. The DNA gave D and trimming, while V, J and clone size come from that table. This sample has 25,000 to 35,000 clones, with more than 85% found just once. The CDR3 is 15 amino acids. CDR1 and CDR2 from the germline V gene are LGHDT and YNNKEL (reference sequence). Trimming took 0 bases from V and 15 from J, leaving 18 bases between them. This clonotype originated in a human donor in a cohort sampled during active COVID-19. Sequences were obtained from peripheral blood. This chain links TRBV3-1 (or the pseudogene TRBV3-2) with TRBJ2-6; TRBD2 might be the D (6 bases). The DNA of the CDR3 is TGTGCCAGCAGCCAAGAAGCGGGTGGGTCCCAGGACCTGACTTTC. This encodes CASSQEAGGSQDLTF.